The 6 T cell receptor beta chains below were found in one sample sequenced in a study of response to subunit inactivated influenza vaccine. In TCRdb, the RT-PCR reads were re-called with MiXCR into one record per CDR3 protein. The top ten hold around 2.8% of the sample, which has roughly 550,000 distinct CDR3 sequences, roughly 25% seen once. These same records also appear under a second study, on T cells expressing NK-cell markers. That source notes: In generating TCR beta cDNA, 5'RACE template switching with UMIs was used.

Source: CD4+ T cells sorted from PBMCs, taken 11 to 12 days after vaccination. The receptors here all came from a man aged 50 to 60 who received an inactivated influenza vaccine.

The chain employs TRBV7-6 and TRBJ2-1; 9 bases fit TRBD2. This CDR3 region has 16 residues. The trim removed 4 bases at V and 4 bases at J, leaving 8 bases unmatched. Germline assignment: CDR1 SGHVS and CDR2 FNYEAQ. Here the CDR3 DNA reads TGTGCCAGCAGCTCGTCGACTAGCGGCCATTACAATGAGCAGTTCTTC. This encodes CASSSSTSGHYNEQFF.

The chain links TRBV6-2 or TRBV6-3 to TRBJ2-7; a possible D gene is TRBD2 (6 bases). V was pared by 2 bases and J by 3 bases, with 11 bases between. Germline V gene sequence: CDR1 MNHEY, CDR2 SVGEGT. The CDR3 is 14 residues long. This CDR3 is CASSYPWRGYEQYF. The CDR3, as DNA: TGTGCCAGCAGTTACCCCTGGCGGGGCTACGAGCAGTACTTC.

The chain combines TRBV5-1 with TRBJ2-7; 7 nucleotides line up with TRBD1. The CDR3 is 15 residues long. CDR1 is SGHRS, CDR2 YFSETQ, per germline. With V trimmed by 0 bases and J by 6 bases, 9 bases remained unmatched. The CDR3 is CASSLAETGRFEQYF. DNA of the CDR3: TGCGCCAGCAGCTTGGCCGAGACAGGGAGATTCGAGCAGTACTTC.

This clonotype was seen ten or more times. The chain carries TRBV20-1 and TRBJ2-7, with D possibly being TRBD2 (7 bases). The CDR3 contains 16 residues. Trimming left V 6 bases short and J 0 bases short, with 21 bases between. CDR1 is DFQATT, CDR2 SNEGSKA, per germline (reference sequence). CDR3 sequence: CSATRRGGFSSYEQYF. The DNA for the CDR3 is TGCAGTGCCACAAGGAGGGGGGGGTTTTCCTCCTACGAGCAGTACTTC.

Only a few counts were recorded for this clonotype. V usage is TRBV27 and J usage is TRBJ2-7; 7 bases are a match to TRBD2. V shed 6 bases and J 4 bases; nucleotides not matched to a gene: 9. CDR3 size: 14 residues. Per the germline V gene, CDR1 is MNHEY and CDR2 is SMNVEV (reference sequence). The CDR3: CASRRESEGYEQYF. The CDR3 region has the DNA TGTGCCAGCAGGCGGGAGTCTGAGGGATACGAGCAGTACTTC.

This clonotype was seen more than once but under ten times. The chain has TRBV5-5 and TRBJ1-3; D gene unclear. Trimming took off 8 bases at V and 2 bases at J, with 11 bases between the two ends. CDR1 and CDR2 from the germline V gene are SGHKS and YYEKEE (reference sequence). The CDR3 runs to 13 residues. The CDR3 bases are TGTGCCAGTAACAGCGAACCTGGAAACACCATATATTTT. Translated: CASNSEPGNTIYF.